A single sample is the source of the 13 T cell receptor beta chains below, sequenced in a study of T cells expressing NK-cell markers. Using the 5' RACE reads, TCRdb records one entry per CDR3 protein without DNA. This sample's table has 450,000 to 600,000 distinct CDR3 sequences. Sequencing was done on a sample of blood T cells: a sorted CD56 or NKG2C T cell subset, CD4+ or CD8+ T cells, or bulk PBMC T cells (not recorded which). All receptors derive from a man aged 18 to 30 in good health.

The chain combines TRBV7-9 with TRBJ2-1; without DNA, the TCRdb call of TRBD2 cannot be checked. CDR3 length: 14 residues. From germline, CDR1 is SEHNR and CDR2 FQNEAQ (reference sequence). The CDR3 protein is CASNGAGLTGEQFF. Filled out from reference TRBV7-9 and TRBJ2-1, the complete variable domain reads DTGVSQNPRHKITKRGQNVTFRCDPISEHNRLYWYRQTLGQGPEFLTYFQNEAQLEKSRLLSDRFSAERPKGSFSTLEIQRTEQGDSAMYLCASNGAGLTGEQFFGPGTRLTVL.

This chain uses TRBV7-2 with TRBJ1-5; TCRdb proposes TRBD1, but this gene call is untestable without DNA. This CDR3 has 16 amino acids. In germline, CDR1 is SGHTA, CDR2 FQGNSA. The CDR3 protein is CASSTRDRGGNQPQHF.

The chain couples TRBV4-2 to TRBJ2-2; TCRdb lists TRBD2, though no DNA is available to test this call. CDR1 is LGHNA, CDR2 YNFKEQ, per germline. The CDR3 totals 19 residues. The CDR3 loop reads CASSRYDRVGGLAGGELFF.

The chain employs TRBV10-3 and TRBJ2-4; the TRBD2 assignment by TCRdb is unverifiable without DNA. Per germline, CDR1 ENHRY and CDR2 SYGVKD. The CDR3 is made up of 18 amino acids. The CDR3 spells CASSGLVLQPVAKNIQYF.

The V and J genes are TRBV30 and TRBJ2-4; TCRdb designates TRBD1, a call that cannot be tested without DNA. Germline CDR1 reads GTSNPN; CDR2 reads SVGIG (reference sequence). This CDR3 has 11 residues. CDR3 loop: CAWTVGGFQYF.

V and J are TRBV6-4 and TRBJ2-3; TCRdb's assignment of TRBD1 cannot be checked, as there is no DNA. CDR3 length: 14 residues. Germline V gives CDR1 MRHNA, CDR2 SNTAGT. This CDR3 reads CASSDGGPTDTQYF.

J is TRBJ2-2 and V is TRBV9; TCRdb gives TRBD1 as the D gene, but with no DNA this cannot be confirmed. In germline, CDR1 is SGDLS, CDR2 YYNGEE. CDR3 length: 17 amino acids. This CDR3 is CASSIQNRGLNTGELFF.

The rearrangement uses TRBV5-1 and TRBJ2-1. Germline loops: CDR1 SGHRS, CDR2 YFSETQ. This CDR3 spans 15 amino acids. CDR3 sequence: CASSLGGSALNEQFF.

The gene calls are TRBV7-9 and TRBJ2-1. The CDR3 has 15 residues. Germline CDR1 SEHNR, CDR2 FQNEAQ (reference sequence). The chain's CDR3 is CASSLGNRGSDEQFF. Full variable domain (remainder filled in from reference TRBV7-9 and TRBJ2-1): DTGVSQNPRHKITKRGQNVTFRCDPISEHNRLYWYRQTLGQGPEFLTYFQNEAQLEKSRLLSDRFSAERPKGSFSTLEIQRTEQGDSAMYLCASSLGNRGSDEQFFGPGTRLTVL.

The chain couples TRBV12-3 or TRBV12-4 to TRBJ2-7; TCRdb proposes TRBD1, but this gene call is untestable without DNA. The length of the CDR3 is 15 residues. CDR3 sequence reads: CASSRGDRSSYEQYF.

The rearrangement uses TRBV12-3 or TRBV12-4 and TRBJ1-2; there is no DNA to check the TCRdb D call of TRBD1. CDR3 size: 13 residues. CDR3 sequence: CASSPGGLGGYTF.

CDR3 residues: CASSSMTSYGYTF. The V and J genes are TRBV12-3 or TRBV12-4 and TRBJ1-2. This CDR3 comprises 13 residues.

The V gene is TRBV11-2, the J gene TRBJ2-1; TCRdb outputs TRBD2, but without DNA this stays unchecked. The germline gives CDR1 SGHAT, CDR2 FQNNGV. The CDR3 runs 17 residues. CDR3 sequence reads: CASSLVPPGSSYNEQFF.